This T cell receptor beta chain appears in the sequencing data of a study of blood T cells in healthy people across ages. The authors ran a second PCR of roughly 6 to 12 cycles using a sample-barcoded 5' primer and a J-beta primer mix. Every molecule of cDNA carried a tag from a template-switch adaptor with 12 random nucleotides. MiXCR, applied by TCRdb to the 5' RACE reads, yields one record per CDR3 protein. The sample lists roughly 680,000 distinct CDR3 sequences; around 20% were seen once. Trimming took 3 bases from V and 9 from J; bases not matched to a gene: 8. Germline CDR1 is KGHDR and CDR2 is SFDVKD. The CDR3 totals 15 residues.

The chain combines TRBV24-1 with TRBJ2-1; 9 bases match TRBD2. Sequencing was performed on blood. This receptor was taken from a man between 65 and 85 years old in good health. The CDR3 here is CATSDGLPSGIEQFF. CDR3 nucleotides: TGTGCCACCAGTGATGGTCTCCCTAGCGGGATTGAGCAGTTCTTC.